A single sample gave rise to the 14 T cell receptor beta chains below, sequenced in a study of radiotherapy plus CTLA-4 blockade in lung cancer. Profiled with immunoSEQ multiplex PCR; TCRdb holds only in-frame clones, not every one. The sample lists approximately 33,000 clones, around 73% occurring once. Sequencing used peripheral blood, obtained from a patient treated with radiotherapy plus ipilimumab. Receptors originate from a human donor with non-small cell lung cancer who had stable disease on radiotherapy plus ipilimumab.

The chain couples TRBV19 to TRBJ2-3, with D perhaps TRBD2 (6 bases). Germline V gives CDR1 LNHDA, CDR2 SQIVND (reference sequence). V was cut by 10 bases and J by 2 bases, with 10 bases left in between. CDR3 length equals 12 residues. The CDR3 bases are TGTGCCACTGGGACTTTCACAGATACGCAGTATTTT. This gives the protein CATGTFTDTQYF.

V gene TRBV30 combines with J gene TRBJ1-2; TRBD1 is a possible D gene (5 bases). Germline V gives CDR1 GTSNPN, CDR2 SVGIG (reference sequence). The CDR3 has 13 residues. V was clipped by 2 bases and J by 4 bases, with 11 bases between them. CDR3: CAWSRGGGYGYTF. The CDR3 bases are TGTGCCTGGAGTCGGGGTGGGGGCTATGGCTACACCTTC.

This sequence joins TRBV6-1 and TRBJ1-5, with D possibly matching TRBD1 (6 bases). Germline lookup yields CDR1 MNHNS and CDR2 SASEGT. The germline V and J ends were trimmed by 2 bases and 3 bases, with 23 bases remaining between them. CDR3 size: 19 residues. The CDR3 loop reads CASSEFKGTGQLNNQPQHF. The CDR3 nucleotides read TGTGCCAGCAGTGAATTCAAAGGGACCGGACAGCTCAACAATCAGCCCCAGCATTTT.

The chain couples TRBV11-3 to TRBJ1-1; 9 bases are shared with TRBD1. Germline V gives CDR1 SGHNT, CDR2 YENEEA. The CDR3 has 16 amino acids. Trimming at V came to 1 base and at J to 5 bases, leaving 8 bases not matched to a gene. This CDR3 reads CASSLGQGVGSTEAFF. CDR3 in DNA: TGTGCCAGCAGCTTAGGACAGGGGGTCGGGTCAACTGAAGCTTTCTTT.

V is TRBV6-1 and J is TRBJ1-6, with D tentatively TRBD1 (6 bases). Germline lookup yields CDR1 MNHNS and CDR2 SASEGT. The ends were cut back, 6 bases at V and 9 bases at J, with 15 bases in the middle. The CDR3 is 14 residues long. DNA for the CDR3: TGTGCCAGCAGCAGGGGTAGAAGTTCTTCACCCCTCCACTTT. Translation: CASSRGRSSSPLHF.

The V and J genes are TRBV21-1 and TRBJ2-7; the table's D call TRBD2 went unverified against the DNA. TRBV21-1 represents a pseudogene. The CDR3 runs to 15 residues. The CDR3, as DNA: TGTGCCAGCAGCAGAGCAGGAGTTGGTGTGTACGAGCAGTACGTC. Residues: CASSRAGVGVYEQYV.

The J gene is TRBJ2-3, the V gene TRBV6-1; D is unresolved. CDR1 is MNHNS and CDR2 is SASEGT in the germline V gene. The CDR3 totals 12 residues. Trimming took 6 bases from V and 5 from J, leaving 9 bases between them. CDR3 loop: CASSAIRDTQYF. CDR3 sequence (DNA): TGTGCCAGCAGCGCAATTCGAGATACGCAGTATTTT.

The chain employs TRBV9 and TRBJ2-5, with a weak D call TRBD1 (6 bases). The germline gives CDR1 SGDLS, CDR2 YYNGEE. The CDR3 sequence is 15 residues long. Deletions cut 0 bases from V and 4 bases from J, with 13 bases between. As DNA, the CDR3 is TGTGCCAGCAGCGTAGTCCCGAACAGGGCAGAGACCCAGTACTTC. Translated, it gives CASSVVPNRAETQYF.

The chain uses TRBV27 and TRBJ1-3; possibly TRBD1 for D (5 bases). The V gene's germline CDR1 is MNHEY and CDR2 SMNVEV (reference sequence). V was shortened by 5 bases and J by 0 bases, with 14 bases between the two germline ends. The CDR3 contains 16 residues. CDR3 nucleotide sequence: TGTGCCAGCAGTCCCGGGACGGCTACCTCTGGAAACACCATATATTTT. This sequence encodes CASSPGTATSGNTIYF.

The chain joins TRBV5-4 to TRBJ1-2; D is uncertain. This CDR3 spans 14 amino acids. Germline assignment: CDR1 SGHNT and CDR2 YYREEE (reference sequence). Trimming took off 4 bases at V and 5 bases at J, with 15 bases between the two ends. CDR3: CASSLPARPYGYTF. The CDR3 nucleotides read TGTGCCAGCAGCCTCCCCGCGAGGCCGTATGGCTACACCTTC.

The chain employs TRBV28 and TRBJ1-1, with unresolved D. Between the trimmed V and J ends, which lost 5 bases and 0 bases, there was a span of 13 bases. CDR1 and CDR2 (germline): MDHEN, SYDVKM. The CDR3 is 15 amino acids. The CDR3 bases are TGTGCCAGCAGTGTGGCCGCGATCATGAACACTGAAGCTTTCTTT. Its translation is CASSVAAIMNTEAFF.

The chain joins TRBV15 to TRBJ2-1, with D perhaps matching TRBD2 (7 bases). Germline V gene data show CDR1 as LNHNV and CDR2 as YYDKDF (reference sequence). The CDR3 covers 17 residues. Between the trimmed V and J ends, which lost 4 bases and 3 bases, there was a span of 19 bases. The CDR3 DNA sequence: TGTGCCACCAGCATAAACTCCGCGGGGGACATCTACAATGAGCAGTTCTTC. Its translation is CATSINSAGDIYNEQFF.

The chain couples TRBV6-9 to TRBJ1-2; 8 nucleotides match TRBD1. CDR1 and CDR2 (germline): MNHGY, SVAAGI. V gave up 4 bases and J gave up 2 bases; unmatched junction bases: 9. This CDR3 has 16 residues. The CDR3 DNA follows: TGTGCCAGCAGTTCCGCCCGGGACAGGACAAACTATGGCTACACCTTC. This codes for CASSSARDRTNYGYTF.

V gene TRBV6-1 combines with J gene TRBJ2-2; D remains unclear. CDR1 is MNHNS, CDR2 SASEGT, per germline. The CDR3 length is 11 residues. The V gene lost 0 bases and the J gene lost 8 bases, with 1 base spanning the gap. The CDR3 sequence is CASSEAGELFF. CDR3 nucleotide sequence: TGTGCCAGCAGTGAAGCTGGGGAGCTGTTTTTT.